The 27 T cell receptor beta chains in this list originate from one sample, sequenced in a study of shared clonotypes between healthy human individuals. Terminally differentiated effector memory CD45RA+ cells were excluded from the naive CD8 cells, which were CD45RO-negative and positively selected for CCR7. Profiled with immunoSEQ multiplex PCR; TCRdb holds only in-frame clones, not every one. Among about 2.1 million clones listed, roughly 91% were seen once. Sequencing input: naive CD8+ T cells from PBMCs. The receptors here all came from a man younger than 35 in good health. Some clones in this sample may be carry-over from other donors' samples.

This clone was seen only a few times. This chain joins TRBV15 and TRBJ1-5; TRBD1 agrees at 7 bases. CDR3 length: 16 amino acids. Germline-derived CDR1 and CDR2 are LNHNV and YYDKDF (reference sequence). Germline trimming cut 1 base from V and 3 bases from J; bases unmatched to any gene: 6. CDR3 protein: CATSRGAGGYNQPQHF. In DNA form, the CDR3 reads TGTGCCACCAGCAGAGGGGCAGGGGGATACAATCAGCCCCAGCATTTT.

The rearrangement uses TRBV29-1 and TRBJ2-7, with a weak D call TRBD2 (6 bases). Trimming left V 5 bases short and J 1 base short, with 9 bases between. The CDR3 consists of 12 residues. The germline CDR1 and CDR2 sequences are SQVTM and ANQGSEA. CDR3: CSVWRGSYEQYF. Written as DNA, the CDR3 is TGCAGCGTTTGGAGGGGATCCTACGAGCAGTACTTC.

This sequence joins TRBV28 and TRBJ2-7; 9 nucleotides line up with TRBD1. CDR1 is MDHEN, CDR2 SYDVKM, per germline. Trimming removed 10 bases from V and 3 bases from J; junction bases left unmatched: 7. The length of the CDR3 is 13 residues. CDR3 amino acids: CATLPGQGYEQYF. The CDR3 DNA reads as TGTGCCACTTTACCGGGACAGGGCTACGAGCAGTACTTC.

V and J are TRBV25-1 and TRBJ1-1; 7 nucleotides align to TRBD1. With 6 bases clipped from V and 4 bases from J, the junction kept 5 bases outside the gene matches. Per germline, CDR1 MGHDK and CDR2 SYGVNS. There are 13 residues in the CDR3. The CDR3 protein is CASRTGYGTEAFF. The CDR3 nucleotides are TGTGCCAGCAGGACAGGGTACGGCACTGAAGCTTTCTTT.

This chain links TRBV5-4 with TRBJ2-7, with D possibly called TRBD1 or TRBD2 (5 bases each). Germline values: CDR1 SGHNT, CDR2 YYREEE (reference sequence). The ends were cut back, 4 bases at V and 1 base at J, with 15 bases in the middle. There are 15 residues in the CDR3. As DNA, the CDR3 is TGTGCCAGCAGCGTGCCCGGGGCTCCATCCTACGAGCAGTACTTC. As protein: CASSVPGAPSYEQYF.

This clone was seen more than once but under ten times. CDR3 sequence: CASQGSTEAFF. The DNA of the CDR3 is TGTGCCAGCCAAGGAAGTACTGAAGCTTTCTTT. The rearrangement joins TRBV6-4 to TRBJ1-1; D is unresolved. CDR3 length equals 11 residues. CDR1 is MRHNA, CDR2 SNTAGT, per germline. With 8 bases removed from V and 5 bases from J, the gap between germline ends came to 9 bases.

The chain recombines TRBV6-6 with TRBJ2-5; 12 bases map to TRBD2. The germline V gene encodes CDR1 MNHNY and CDR2 SVGAGI (reference sequence). Trimming cost V 7 bases and J 4 bases; bases outside gene matches: 10. The length of the CDR3 is 16 residues. DNA for the CDR3: TGTGCCAGCAAATTACTAGCGGGAGGACGAGGAGAGACCCAGTACTTC. Amino acids: CASKLLAGGRGETQYF.

Here the CDR3 DNA reads TGCAGCGTCCCAGGGGCCGCCTACGAGCAGTACTTC. Translation gives CSVPGAAYEQYF. The V call is TRBV29-1, the J call TRBJ2-7; possibly TRBD1 for D (6 bases). Trimming removed 6 bases at V and 2 bases at J, with 11 bases between. The CDR3 contains 12 residues. CDR1 is SQVTM, CDR2 ANQGSEA, per germline.

This clone appeared once. The chain couples TRBV7-9 to TRBJ2-7, with D unclear. V lost 3 bases and J 3 bases, leaving 12 bases between the germline ends. CDR1 SEHNR and CDR2 FQNEAQ come from the germline V gene (reference sequence). The CDR3 length is 14 residues. The CDR3 coding sequence is TGTGCCAGCAGCTTTACCGGGCCGTACTACGAGCAGTACTTC. Its protein product is CASSFTGPYYEQYF.

The CDR3 sequence: CASSSGLTKTYEQYF. The CDR3 region has the DNA TGCGCCAGCAGCTCTGGACTGACCAAGACCTACGAGCAGTACTTC. The V call is TRBV5-1, the J call TRBJ2-7; D may be TRBD2 (5 bases). The V gene lost 3 bases and the J gene lost 2 bases, with 15 bases spanning the gap. Germline V gene data show CDR1 as SGHRS and CDR2 as YFSETQ. This CDR3 comprises 15 residues.

CDR3 residues: CASIPRGVEGEKLFF. CDR3 nucleotides: TGTGCCAGCATCCCTCGGGGGGTCGAGGGTGAAAAACTGTTTTTT. The chain recombines TRBV28 with TRBJ1-4, with a weak D call TRBD1 (5 bases). The CDR3 length is 15 residues. Trimming shortened V by 7 bases and J by 7 bases, and 19 bases separated the two germline ends. Germline V lookup: CDR1 MDHEN, CDR2 SYDVKM.

The chain employs TRBV9 and TRBJ2-1; D possibly corresponds to TRBD1 (6 bases). V lost 4 bases and J lost 6, with 11 bases in between. Germline values: CDR1 SGDLS, CDR2 YYNGEE. The length of the CDR3 is 13 residues. CDR3 in amino acids: CASSRGQSNEQFF. Here the CDR3 DNA reads TGTGCCAGCAGCAGAGGACAGTCCAATGAGCAGTTCTTC.

Turning to this clone: In the same sample, other DNA sequences code for this CDR3. The gene calls are TRBV7-9 and TRBJ2-7; 9 bases map to TRBD2. The CDR3 spans 12 residues. The trim removed 9 bases at V and 2 bases at J, leaving 2 bases unmatched. Germline loops: CDR1 SEHNR, CDR2 FQNEAQ (reference sequence). CDR3 residues: CASSGRTYEQYF. The DNA of the CDR3 is TGTGCCAGTAGCGGGAGAACCTACGAGCAGTACTTC.

The V gene is TRBV13, the J gene TRBJ2-1, with 7 bases identical to TRBD2. The CDR3 runs to 15 residues. The ends lost 1 base at V and 4 bases at J; junction bases unmatched: 4. From germline, CDR1 is PRHDT and CDR2 FYEKMQ (reference sequence). Written as DNA, the CDR3 is TGTGCCAGCAGCTTAGAGCGGGGTCGTTACAATGAGCAGTTCTTC. Protein: CASSLERGRYNEQFF.

The chain links TRBV15 to TRBJ1-5, with no clear D. The V gene lost 0 bases and the J gene lost 4 bases, with 10 bases spanning the gap. In germline, CDR1 is LNHNV, CDR2 YYDKDF (reference sequence). This CDR3 contains 15 residues. In DNA form, the CDR3 reads TGTGCCACCAGCAGAGATTATAGTTTTAATCAGCCCCAGCATTTT. Translated: CATSRDYSFNQPQHF.

The CDR3 DNA reads TGTGCCAGCAGTTACTCCAACGCCCACACAGATACGCAGTATTTT. Its protein is CASSYSNAHTDTQYF. The rearrangement uses TRBV6-6 and TRBJ2-3; no clear D gene. The CDR3 runs 15 residues. Germline CDR1 is MNHNY and CDR2 is SVGAGI (reference sequence). Trimming removed 0 bases from V and 2 bases from J, with 9 bases in between.

This sequence joins TRBV6-5 and TRBJ2-7; D is undetermined. Germline V gives CDR1 MNHEY, CDR2 SVGAGI. The V and J ends lost 5 bases and 2 bases respectively, with 4 bases between them. CDR3 length: 11 residues. The CDR3 DNA sequence: TGTGCCAGCAGTGCTACCTACGAGCAGTACTTC. It is translated as CASSATYEQYF.

The V call is TRBV19, the J call TRBJ1-2; TRBD1 might be the D (5 bases). V lost 5 bases to trimming and J lost 5 bases, with 21 bases between them. Germline CDR1 is LNHDA and CDR2 is SQIVND (reference sequence). This CDR3 comprises 16 residues. The CDR3 sequence: CASSERAAGQVYGYTF. CDR3 DNA sequence: TGTGCCAGTAGTGAGAGGGCCGCTGGACAAGTATATGGCTACACCTTC.

The chain carries TRBV6-5 and TRBJ2-7, with D perhaps assigned TRBD1 or TRBD2 (5 bases each). Between the trimmed V and J ends, which lost 6 bases and 3 bases, there was a span of 15 bases. CDR3 length: 14 amino acids. Per the germline V gene, CDR1 is MNHEY and CDR2 is SVGAGI. CDR3 sequence: CASRGDAWVYEQYF. The CDR3 nucleotides are TGTGCCAGCAGGGGGGACGCATGGGTCTACGAGCAGTACTTC.

The CDR3, as DNA: TGTGCCAGCAGCTTAGCGGAGGAAGCTTTCTTT. It encodes CASSLAEEAFF. The rearrangement joins TRBV7-9 to TRBJ1-1; no clear D. CDR1 and CDR2 (germline): SEHNR, FQNEAQ (reference sequence). This CDR3 contains 11 residues. V lost 0 bases to trimming and J lost 8 bases, with 4 bases between them.

The chain recombines TRBV27 with TRBJ2-5; TRBD2 might be the D (6 bases). The CDR3 runs to 14 residues. In germline, CDR1 is MNHEY, CDR2 SMNVEV (reference sequence). The V end lost 6 bases, the J end lost 5 bases, and 16 bases lay between the germline ends. The CDR3 DNA reads as TGTGCCAGCAGCAATAGACTAGACGGGGAGACCCAGTACTTC. Translated, it gives CASSNRLDGETQYF.

The chain employs TRBV27 and TRBJ2-7, with D perhaps being TRBD1 or TRBD2 (5 bases each). This CDR3 spans 13 amino acids. The V end lost 2 bases, the J end lost 5 bases, and 10 bases lay between the germline ends. Per germline, CDR1 MNHEY and CDR2 SMNVEV (reference sequence). The CDR3 coding sequence is TGTGCCAGCAGTTTAAAGGGGCGGGACGAGCAGTACTTC. Protein: CASSLKGRDEQYF.

The V call is TRBV7-8, the J call TRBJ1-1; the D is unclear. Trimming took off 0 bases at V and 6 bases at J, with 8 bases between the two ends. Germline loops: CDR1 SGHVS, CDR2 FQNEAQ. This CDR3 is built from 13 residues. CDR3 loop: CASSLAGSPEAFF. Written as DNA, the CDR3 is TGTGCCAGCAGCTTAGCTGGCTCCCCTGAAGCTTTCTTT.

The rearrangement uses TRBV18 and TRBJ2-1, with 8 bases that match TRBD1. J gave up 2 bases and V 4 bases, and 4 bases lay outside the gene matches. The CDR3 has 15 residues. Germline V gene data show CDR1 as KGHSH and CDR2 as LQKENI. The CDR3 region is CASSQDRVTYNEQFF. The DNA for the CDR3 is TGTGCCAGCTCACAGGACAGGGTCACCTACAATGAGCAGTTCTTC.

The gene calls are TRBV4-1 and TRBJ2-1, with D tentatively TRBD2 (6 bases). Germline CDR1 MGHRA, CDR2 YSYEKL. This CDR3 is 13 amino acids long. Deletions cut 8 bases from V and 3 bases from J, with 11 bases between. CDR3 amino acids: CASDPEGYNEQFF. In nucleotides, the CDR3 is TGCGCCAGCGACCCGGAGGGCTACAATGAGCAGTTCTTC.

The chain uses TRBV4-2 and TRBJ1-4; D gene ambiguous. Deletions cut 0 bases from V and 4 bases from J, with 9 bases between. In germline, CDR1 is LGHNA, CDR2 YNFKEQ. The CDR3 is 15 amino acids. DNA for the CDR3: TGTGCCAGCAGCCAAGATTCACAGATTAATGAAAAACTGTTTTTT. Protein sequence: CASSQDSQINEKLFF.

The chain carries TRBV9 and TRBJ2-3; TRBD2 agrees at 8 bases. Germline trimming cut 3 bases from V and 4 bases from J; bases unmatched to any gene: 19. The CDR3 covers 19 residues. The germline gives CDR1 SGDLS, CDR2 YYNGEE. The CDR3 coding sequence is TGTGCCAGCAGCGGGATGCAGGGCGAAGCGGGAGTTTACCCAGATACGCAGTATTTT. The encoded protein is CASSGMQGEAGVYPDTQYF. Supplemented by reference TRBV9 and TRBJ2-3, the full variable domain reads DSGVTQTPKHLITATGQRVTLRCSPRSGDLSVYWYQQSLDQGLQFLIQYYNGEERAKGNILERFSAQQFPDLHSELNLSSLELGDSALYFCASSGMQGEAGVYPDTQYFGPGTRLTVL.